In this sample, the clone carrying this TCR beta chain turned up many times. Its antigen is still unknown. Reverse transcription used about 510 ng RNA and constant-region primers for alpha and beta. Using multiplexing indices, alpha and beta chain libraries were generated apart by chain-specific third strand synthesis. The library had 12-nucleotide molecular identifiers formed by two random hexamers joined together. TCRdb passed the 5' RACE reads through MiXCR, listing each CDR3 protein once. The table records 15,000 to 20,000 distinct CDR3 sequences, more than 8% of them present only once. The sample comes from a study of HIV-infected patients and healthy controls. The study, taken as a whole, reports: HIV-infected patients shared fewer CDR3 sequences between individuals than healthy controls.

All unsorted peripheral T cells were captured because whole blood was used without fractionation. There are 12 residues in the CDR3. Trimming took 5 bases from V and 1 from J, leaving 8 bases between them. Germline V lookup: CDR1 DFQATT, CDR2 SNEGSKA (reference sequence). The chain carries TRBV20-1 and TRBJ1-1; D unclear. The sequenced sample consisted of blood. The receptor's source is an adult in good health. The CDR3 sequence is CSAARENTEAFF. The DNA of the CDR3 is TGCAGTGCTGCCCGGGAGAACACTGAAGCTTTCTTT.